This entry concerns a single T cell receptor beta chain. The CDR3 consists of 14 residues. Germline assignment: CDR1 MNHEY and CDR2 SMNVEV (reference sequence). Trimming pared 8 bases from V and 3 bases from J, leaving 14 bases between. Study processing details: Estimates of nucleated cell counts were drawn from the amplification of reference gene primers. Sequencing was performed with immunoSEQ multiplex PCR; in TCRdb, only in-frame clones are kept and a portion is missing. D and trimming were read from the DNA, whereas the V and J calls and clone size are those reported in that table. The data contain about 280,000 clones, more than 75% of them singletons. Study members were between roughly 18 and 100 years old and lived in approximately 25 US regions. This entry is derived from a study of blood T cell repertoires in COVID-19. In the study overall: Two consecutive negative NP/OP PCR tests, clearance, or resolved symptoms defined Cohort 3 recovery.

The chain couples TRBV27 to TRBJ1-5; D unclear. Sequencing was done on a sample of PBMCs or T cells enriched from blood (not recorded which). The receptor was derived from a woman aged 60 to 75 in a cohort exposed to, infected with or recovered from COVID-19 (not recorded which). CDR3 nucleotide sequence: TGTGCCAGCTTTGAGGAACCCCCCAATCAGCCCCAGCATTTT. It encodes CASFEEPPNQPQHF.